This record looks at one T cell receptor beta chain sequence and its context. What it recognizes is unknown. V dropped 6 bases and J dropped 0 bases, with 15 bases sitting between them. The germline V gene has CDR1 DFQATT and CDR2 SNEGSKA (reference sequence). This CDR3 region has 15 residues. The data derive from a study of T cells in Graves' hyperthyroidism and ophthalmopathy. Notes on the study in general: Most thyroid clonotypes that were expanded above 0.001 also turned up in blood. From stable hyperthyroidism, ophthalmopathy was set apart by a 13 V-J model.

Absent ophthalmopathy progression within 18 months defined stable Graves' hyperthyroidism. Exclusion of patients followed from uncontrolled infection, other autoimmune disease, pregnancy or lactation. TCR beta CDR3 sequences were amplified from RNA transcripts. The TCR CDR3 was amplified in a first-round RT-PCR using the HTBI primer set. TCRdb reanalysed the multiplex PCR reads using MiXCR and keeps one entry per CDR3 protein. The sample lists about 580,000 distinct CDR3 sequences, 46% occurring once. Sequencing used peripheral blood or thyroid tissue (not recorded which). The chain recombines TRBV20-1 with TRBJ1-5, with D perhaps TRBD1 (6 bases). This sequence was found in a woman between 18 and 29 years old with Graves' hyperthyroidism. For the CDR3, the DNA is TGCAGTGCGAACAGGGAGGGGTATAGCAATCAGCCCCAGCATTTT. Protein product: CSANREGYSNQPQHF.